A single sample gave rise to the 20 T cell receptor beta chains below, sequenced in a study of blood T cell repertoires in COVID-19. Some clones are missing from TCRdb's copy, which holds only in-frame ones; the method was immunoSEQ multiplex PCR. The sample has 100,000 to 150,000 clones, about 89% seen once. The source material was peripheral blood. Receptor source: a man aged 60 to 75 with COVID-19, enrolled during active disease.

The chain recombines TRBV7-2 with TRBJ1-2, with 7 bases that match TRBD1. Germline V gene sequence: CDR1 SGHTA, CDR2 FQGNSA. V was clipped by 7 bases and J by 3 bases; unmatched bases: 8. The CDR3 has 14 residues. The DNA of the CDR3 is TGTGCCAGCACCCCCGTCCAGGGGGACTATGGCTACACCTTC. Residues: CASTPVQGDYGYTF. Filled out from reference TRBV7-2 and TRBJ1-2, the complete variable domain reads GAGVSQSPSNKVTEKGKDVELRCDPISGHTALYWYRQSLGQGLEFLIYFQGNSAPDKSGLPSDRFSAERTGGSVSTLTIQRTQQEDSAVYLCASTPVQGDYGYTFGSGTRLTVV.

The V call is TRBV20-1, the J call TRBJ2-1; D perhaps matches TRBD2 (5 bases). The CDR3 spans 10 residues. The V and J ends lost 7 bases and 5 bases respectively, with 6 bases between them. Germline CDR1 and CDR2: DFQATT and SNEGSKA (reference sequence). CDR3 in amino acids: CSGGHNEQFF. As DNA, the CDR3 is TGCAGTGGAGGGCACAATGAGCAGTTCTTC.

V is TRBV1 and J is TRBJ2-5; no DNA check was done on the table's D call, TRBD2. TRBV1 is listed as a pseudogene. CDR3 length equals 16 residues. As DNA, the CDR3 is TGCACCAGCAGCCAATTCCCGACTAGAGCCAAAGAGACCCAGTACTTC. Its translation: CTSSQFPTRAKETQYF.

The chain links TRBV7-9 to TRBJ2-5; 11 bases fit TRBD2. The germline V gene has CDR1 SEHNR and CDR2 FQNEAQ (reference sequence). With 6 bases clipped from V and 3 bases from J, the junction kept 3 bases outside the gene matches. This CDR3 comprises 14 residues. DNA for the CDR3: TGTGCCAGCAGAGTTAGCGGGGGGGAAGAGACCCAGTACTTC. Its translation: CASRVSGGEETQYF.

This clone turned up a few times. The chain uses TRBV2 and TRBJ1-1; TRBD1 might be the D (6 bases). Germline assignment: CDR1 SNHLY and CDR2 FYNNEI. The CDR3 spans 13 residues. Trimming cost V 7 bases and J 1 base, with 10 bases left between them. The CDR3: CASKTTGNTEAFF. Written as DNA, the CDR3 is TGTGCCAGCAAAACGACAGGGAACACTGAAGCTTTCTTT.

The gene calls are TRBV7-3 and TRBJ2-7; 7 bases agree with TRBD1. The germline CDR1 and CDR2 sequences are SGHTA and FQGTGA. The CDR3 runs 17 residues. V trimming: 5 bases; J trimming: 2 bases; junction bases outside the gene matches: 15. CDR3 in amino acids: CASSPNSRGNLPYEQYF. As DNA, the CDR3 is TGTGCCAGCAGCCCAAACTCCAGGGGGAACCTCCCCTACGAGCAGTACTTC.

The V and J genes are TRBV4-2 and TRBJ1-2; D is ambiguous. With 4 bases removed from V and 6 bases from J, the gap between germline ends came to 12 bases. The CDR3 sequence is 13 residues long. Germline V gene lookup returns CDR1 LGHNA and CDR2 YNFKEQ. CDR3 in amino acids: CASSPEGRDGYTF. CDR3 sequence (DNA): TGTGCCAGCAGCCCCGAGGGCCGGGATGGCTACACCTTC.

This clone showed up just once. As DNA, the CDR3 is TGCGCCAGCAGCTTGGCCGGAACAGTTTCCTATGGCTACACCTTC. This translates into CASSLAGTVSYGYTF. This sequence joins TRBV5-1 and TRBJ1-2, with D hard to call. This CDR3 is 15 amino acids long. Germline CDR1 reads SGHRS; CDR2 reads YFSETQ. V lost 0 bases to trimming and J lost 4 bases, with 13 bases between them.

The chain uses TRBV24-1 and TRBJ1-1; a possible D gene is TRBD1 (6 bases). Trimming removed 5 bases at V and 5 bases at J, with 11 bases between. The CDR3 spans 13 residues. Germline CDR1 reads KGHDR; CDR2 reads SFDVKD. The CDR3 DNA reads TGTGCCACCAGTGGGCAGGGGAGAACTGAAGCTTTCTTT. This sequence encodes CATSGQGRTEAFF.

The chain is built from TRBV4-2 and TRBJ2-1; 9 nucleotides line up with TRBD2. Trimming cost V 0 bases and J 7 bases; bases outside gene matches: 7. Germline V gene sequence: CDR1 LGHNA, CDR2 YNFKEQ. The CDR3 is 16 amino acids. The CDR3 coding sequence is TGTGCCAGCAGCCAAGAAAGCAGCGGGGGGTTTAATGAGCAGTTCTTC. Its translation: CASSQESSGGFNEQFF.

The rearrangement uses TRBV29-1 and TRBJ2-3, with 9 bases identical to TRBD2. The V gene end was trimmed by 4 bases and the J gene end by 3 bases; junction bases not matched to a gene: 2. This CDR3 region has 13 residues. Germline V gene sequence: CDR1 SQVTM, CDR2 ANQGSEA. DNA of the CDR3: TGCAGCGTTGGCGGGGGGGCTACAGATACGCAGTATTTT. It yields the protein CSVGGGATDTQYF.

The V call is TRBV10-1, the J call TRBJ2-4; 7 nucleotides line up with TRBD2. V shed 7 bases and J 0 bases; nucleotides not matched to a gene: 6. The germline V gene encodes CDR1 WNHNN and CDR2 SYGVQD (reference sequence). CDR3 length equals 15 residues. The CDR3 protein is CASNRLALAKNIQYF. The CDR3 DNA reads TGCGCCAGCAACCGACTAGCTCTAGCCAAAAACATTCAGTACTTC.

This clone came up a few times. The J gene is TRBJ2-1, the V gene TRBV28; D uncertain. The CDR3 runs 13 residues. CDR1 is MDHEN and CDR2 is SYDVKM in the germline V gene. V shed 8 bases and J shed 4 bases, with 12 bases lying between them. CDR3 sequence reads: CASWSTAYNEQFF. The CDR3 DNA follows: TGTGCCAGCTGGAGTACCGCATACAATGAGCAGTTCTTC.

The chain combines TRBV7-2 with TRBJ2-2; 7 bases are shared with TRBD1. Trimming removed 4 bases from V and 1 base from J; junction bases left unmatched: 6. The germline CDR1 and CDR2 sequences are SGHTA and FQGNSA. The CDR3 runs to 16 residues. Here the CDR3 DNA reads TGTGCCAGCAGCTCGAAGGGGACAGTGAACACCGGGGAGCTGTTTTTT. It yields the protein CASSSKGTVNTGELFF. The whole variable domain, remainder taken from reference TRBV7-2 and TRBJ2-2, is GAGVSQSPSNKVTEKGKDVELRCDPISGHTALYWYRQSLGQGLEFLIYFQGNSAPDKSGLPSDRFSAERTGGSVSTLTIQRTQQEDSAVYLCASSSKGTVNTGELFFGEGSRLTVL.

This clone appeared a few times. The V call is TRBV5-1, the J call TRBJ2-7; 8 bases align to TRBD1. Germline CDR1 reads SGHRS; CDR2 reads YFSETQ. The CDR3 length is 15 residues. The trim removed 4 bases at V and 4 bases at J, leaving 10 bases unmatched. This CDR3 reads CASSQRTGWGYEQYF. The CDR3 region has the DNA TGCGCCAGCAGCCAAAGGACAGGGTGGGGGTACGAGCAGTACTTC.

In its sample, this clone was seen a few times. V is TRBV11-1 and J is TRBJ1-1; possible D gene TRBD1, 5 bases. The CDR3 contains 16 residues. Germline lookup yields CDR1 SGHAT and CDR2 FQDESV (reference sequence). Trimming stripped 5 bases from V and 0 bases from J, with 16 bases between. The CDR3: CASSVKTVGVNTEAFF. Here the CDR3 DNA reads TGTGCCAGCAGCGTCAAGACGGTAGGGGTGAACACTGAAGCTTTCTTT.

The gene calls are TRBV6-4 and TRBJ1-1; no reliable D call. In germline, CDR1 is MRHNA, CDR2 SNTAGT. V lost 6 bases and J 0 bases, leaving 8 bases between the germline ends. This CDR3 contains 13 residues. CDR3 bases: TGTGCCAGCAGATTAGAGCTGAACACTGAAGCTTTCTTT. Encoded protein: CASRLELNTEAFF.

This clone turned up a few times. J is TRBJ1-1 and V is TRBV14; 9 nucleotides line up with TRBD1. The CDR3 loop spans 15 amino acids. J was trimmed by 6 bases and V by 0 bases; bases with no gene match: 5. The germline CDR1 and CDR2 sequences are SGHDN and FVKESK. The CDR3: CASSQELTGGPEAFF. The CDR3 DNA is TGTGCCAGCAGCCAAGAACTCACAGGGGGCCCTGAAGCTTTCTTT.

The J gene is TRBJ2-3, the V gene TRBV9; D remains unclear. CDR3 length: 14 residues. Germline CDR1 and CDR2: SGDLS and YYNGEE. Trimming stripped 4 bases from V and 0 bases from J, with 9 bases between. CDR3 DNA: TGTGCCAGCAGCCTCGCGTGGAGCACAGATACGCAGTATTTT. Protein sequence: CASSLAWSTDTQYF.

This clone was observed a single time. V and J are TRBV9 and TRBJ2-5; D is possibly TRBD2 (5 bases). The germline V gene has CDR1 SGDLS and CDR2 YYNGEE. The V end lost 0 bases, the J end lost 1 base, and 16 bases lay between the germline ends. This CDR3 is 17 amino acids long. This CDR3 reads CASSVGTGWRGQETQYF. CDR3 nucleotides: TGTGCCAGCAGCGTAGGGACGGGGTGGCGAGGCCAAGAGACCCAGTACTTC.